The text below deals with one T cell receptor beta chain. The antigen is undetermined. Patients who had autoimmune disease history or got systemic immunosuppression were left out. Sequenced by immunoSEQ multiplex PCR; TCRdb stores in-frame clones only, minus some. The sample contains over 80,000 clones, approximately 90% of which appear only once. These data originate in a study of OX40 agonist ivuxolimab in advanced cancers. At the level of the study: Cancers in dose escalation were hepatocellular, melanoma, renal cell and head and neck. Partial responses occurred in three patients (one hepatocellular carcinoma, two cutaneous melanoma).

Study conclusions and caveats: On average, a greater number of expanded clones characterised CD8+ T cells relative to CD4+.

The receptor was derived from an adult with an advanced solid tumor such as melanoma, head and neck, liver or kidney cancer. Sequences were derived from CD4+ or CD8+ T cells sorted from blood, sampled in a trial of the OX40 agonist ivuxolimab.

Written as DNA, the CDR3 is TGTGCCAGCAGTGGATCTAGCGGCTCCTACAATGAGCAGTTCTTC. Translated: CASSGSSGSYNEQFF. The rearrangement joins TRBV2 to TRBJ2-1, with 7 bases aligning to TRBD2. The germline CDR1 and CDR2 sequences are SNHLY and FYNNEI. V was clipped by 4 bases and J by 0 bases; unmatched bases: 3. The CDR3 is made up of 15 amino acids.